The source of this T cell receptor (beta chain) is a study of response to subunit inactivated influenza vaccine. Each CDR3 protein gets one entry after TCRdb re-called the RT-PCR reads with MiXCR. The sample shows about 540,000 distinct CDR3 sequences, roughly 23% of them seen only once. The CDR3 is 16 residues long. Germline-derived CDR1 and CDR2 are LGHDT and YNNKEL (reference sequence). V trimming: 2 bases; J trimming: 4 bases; junction bases outside the gene matches: 6. A further study also used this sample, focusing on T cells expressing NK-cell markers. As that report states: Researchers built TCR beta cDNA using 5'RACE template switching with UMIs.

The receptor was isolated from a man aged 45-65 years who received an inactivated influenza vaccine. The V call is TRBV3-1, the J call TRBJ2-1; 9 bases fit TRBD2. The sample consisted of CD4+ T cells sorted from PBMCs, taken 11 to 12 days after vaccination. CDR3 sequence: CASSQRTSALYNEQFF. CDR3 in DNA: TGTGCCAGCAGCCAAAGGACTAGCGCCCTGTACAATGAGCAGTTCTTC.